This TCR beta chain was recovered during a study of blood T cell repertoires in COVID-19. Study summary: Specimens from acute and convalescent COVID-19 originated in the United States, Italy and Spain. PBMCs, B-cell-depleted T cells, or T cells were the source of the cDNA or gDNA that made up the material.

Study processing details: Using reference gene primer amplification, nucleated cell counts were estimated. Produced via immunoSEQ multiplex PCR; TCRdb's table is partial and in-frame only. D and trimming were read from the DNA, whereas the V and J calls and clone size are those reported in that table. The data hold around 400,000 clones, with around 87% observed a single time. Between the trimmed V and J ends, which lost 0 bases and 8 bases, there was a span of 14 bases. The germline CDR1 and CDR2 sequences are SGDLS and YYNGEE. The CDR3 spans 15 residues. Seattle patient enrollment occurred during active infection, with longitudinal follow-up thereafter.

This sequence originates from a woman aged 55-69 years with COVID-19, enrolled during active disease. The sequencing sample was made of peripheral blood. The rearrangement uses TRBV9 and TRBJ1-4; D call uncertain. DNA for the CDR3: TGTGCCAGCAGCGTAGATAACAGTCCTCGGGAAAAACTGTTTTTT. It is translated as CASSVDNSPREKLFF. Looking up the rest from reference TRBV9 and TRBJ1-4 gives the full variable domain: DSGVTQTPKHLITATGQRVTLRCSPRSGDLSVYWYQQSLDQGLQFLIQYYNGEERAKGNILERFSAQQFPDLHSELNLSSLELGDSALYFCASSVDNSPREKLFFGSGTQLSVL.